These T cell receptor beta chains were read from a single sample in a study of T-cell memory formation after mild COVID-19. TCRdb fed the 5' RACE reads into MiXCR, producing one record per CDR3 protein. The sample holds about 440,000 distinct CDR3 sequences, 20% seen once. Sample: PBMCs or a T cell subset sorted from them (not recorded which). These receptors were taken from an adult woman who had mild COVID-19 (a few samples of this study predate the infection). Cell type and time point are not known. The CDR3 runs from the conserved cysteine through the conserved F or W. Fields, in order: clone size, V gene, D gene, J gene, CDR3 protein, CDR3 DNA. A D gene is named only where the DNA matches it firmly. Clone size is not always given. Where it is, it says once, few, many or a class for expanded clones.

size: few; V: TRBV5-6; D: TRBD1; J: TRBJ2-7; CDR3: CASSSSPGQGNEQYF; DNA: TGTGCCAGCAGCTCTTCACCGGGACAGGGTAACGAGCAGTACTTC
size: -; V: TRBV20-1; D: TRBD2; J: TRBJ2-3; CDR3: CSTLLPGTSQYF; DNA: TGCAGTACCCTTCTCCCGGGGACTAGTCAGTATTTT
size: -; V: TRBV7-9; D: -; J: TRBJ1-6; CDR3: CASSLAFAGGDSPLHF; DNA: TGTGCCAGCAGCTTAGCGTTCGCGGGCGGGGATTCACCCCTCCACTTT
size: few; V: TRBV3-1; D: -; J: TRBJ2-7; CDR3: CASSQDESQPRKEYF; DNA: TGTGCCAGCAGCCAAGATGAATCCCAGCCCAGGAAGGAGTACTTC
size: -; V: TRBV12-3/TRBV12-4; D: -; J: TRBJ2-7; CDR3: CASSIIPLVHEQYF; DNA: TGTGCCAGCAGCATCATCCCGTTGGTCCACGAGCAGTACTTC
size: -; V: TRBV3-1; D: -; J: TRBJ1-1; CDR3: CASSQDMGTEAFF; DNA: TGTGCCAGCAGCCAAGACATGGGGACTGAAGCTTTCTTT
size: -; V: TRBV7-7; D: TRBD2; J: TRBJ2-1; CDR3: CASSSGGRNEQFF; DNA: TGTGCCAGCAGCTCGGGGGGGCGTAATGAGCAGTTCTTC
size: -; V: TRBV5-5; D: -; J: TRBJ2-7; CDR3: CASSLAGSNEQYF; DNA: TGTGCCAGCAGCTTGGCCGGGTCTAACGAGCAGTACTTC
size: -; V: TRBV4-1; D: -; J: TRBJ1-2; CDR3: CASSQITRTPHGYTF; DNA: TGCGCCAGCAGCCAAATCACTAGGACTCCCCATGGCTACACCTTC
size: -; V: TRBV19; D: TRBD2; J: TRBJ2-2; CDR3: CASSEGLAGSSNAGELFF; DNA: TGTGCCAGTAGTGAGGGACTAGCGGGGTCTTCGAACGCCGGGGAGCTGTTTTTT
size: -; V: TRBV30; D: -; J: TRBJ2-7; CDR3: CAWSVYSEQYF; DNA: TGTGCCTGGAGTGTATATTCCGAGCAGTACTTC
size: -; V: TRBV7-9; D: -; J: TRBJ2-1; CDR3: CASSHRGRGPNEQFF; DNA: TGTGCCAGCAGCCACAGGGGGAGGGGTCCCAATGAGCAGTTCTTC
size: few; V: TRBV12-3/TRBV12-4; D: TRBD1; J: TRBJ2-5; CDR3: CASSERTGTGGPQETQYF; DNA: TGTGCCAGCAGTGAACGCACCGGGACAGGGGGCCCCCAAGAGACCCAGTACTTC
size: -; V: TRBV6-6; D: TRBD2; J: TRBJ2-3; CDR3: CASRHLLTSGSSTDTQYF; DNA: TGTGCCAGCAGACACCTCCTTACTAGCGGGTCTAGCACAGATACGCAGTATTTT
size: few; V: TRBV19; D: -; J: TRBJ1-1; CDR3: CASSILVAGRTINTEAFF; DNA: TGTGCCAGTAGTATATTGGTCGCGGGACGGACGATCAACACTGAAGCTTTCTTT
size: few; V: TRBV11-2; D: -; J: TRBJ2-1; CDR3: CASSIGPNEQFF; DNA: TGTGCCAGCAGCATAGGACCCAATGAGCAGTTCTTC
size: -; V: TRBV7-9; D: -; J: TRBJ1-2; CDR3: CASSLKNYGYTF; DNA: TGTGCCAGCAGCTTAAAGAACTATGGCTACACCTTC
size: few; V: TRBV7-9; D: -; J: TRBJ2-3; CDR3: CASSLMDITDTQYF; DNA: TGTGCCAGCAGCCTGATGGACATCACAGATACGCAGTATTTT
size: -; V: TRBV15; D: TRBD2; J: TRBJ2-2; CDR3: CATSRGASGVTGELFF; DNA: TGTGCCACCAGCAGAGGGGCTAGCGGGGTCACCGGGGAGCTGTTTTTT
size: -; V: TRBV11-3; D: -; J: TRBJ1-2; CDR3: CASSLDPGTGYGYTF; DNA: TGTGCCAGCAGCTTAGATCCAGGGACCGGTTATGGCTACACCTTC
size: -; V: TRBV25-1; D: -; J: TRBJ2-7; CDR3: CASSAEVGATYEQYF; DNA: TGTGCCAGCAGTGCAGAAGTGGGGGCTACGTACGAGCAGTACTTC
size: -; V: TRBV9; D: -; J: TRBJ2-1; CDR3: CASSAPPDEQFF; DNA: TGTGCCAGCAGCGCCCCTCCCGATGAGCAGTTCTTC
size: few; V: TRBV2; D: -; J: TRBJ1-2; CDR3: CASSDRARGYGYTF; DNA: TGTGCCAGCAGTGACAGGGCACGAGGCTATGGCTACACCTTC
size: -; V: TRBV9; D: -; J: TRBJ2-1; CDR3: CASSAGQRDNEQFF; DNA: TGTGCCAGCAGCGCCGGACAGCGAGACAATGAGCAGTTCTTC
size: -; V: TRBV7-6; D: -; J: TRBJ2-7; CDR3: CASSLGRGIYEQYF; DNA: TGTGCCAGCAGCCTCGGACGGGGGATCTACGAGCAGTACTTC
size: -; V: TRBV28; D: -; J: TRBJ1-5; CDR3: CASSGNQPQHF; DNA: TGTGCCAGCAGCGGGAATCAGCCCCAGCATTTT
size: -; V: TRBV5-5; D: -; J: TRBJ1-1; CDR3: CASSLAGQGETEAFF; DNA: TGTGCCAGCAGCTTGGCCGGGCAGGGAGAGACTGAAGCTTTCTTT
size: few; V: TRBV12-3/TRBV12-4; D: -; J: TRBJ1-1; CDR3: CASNPTGNTEAFF; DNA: TGTGCCAGCAACCCGACTGGGAACACTGAAGCTTTCTTT
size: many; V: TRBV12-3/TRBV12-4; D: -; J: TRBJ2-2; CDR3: CASSFSQNTGELFF; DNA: TGTGCCAGCAGTTTCTCTCAGAACACCGGGGAGCTGTTTTTT
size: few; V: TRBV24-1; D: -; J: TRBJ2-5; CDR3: CATSDPGPPETQYF; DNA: TGTGCCACCAGTGACCCAGGTCCCCCGGAGACCCAGTACTTC
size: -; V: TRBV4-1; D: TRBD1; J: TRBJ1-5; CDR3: CASSQDPTGWGSNQPQHF; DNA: TGCGCCAGCAGCCAAGACCCGACAGGGTGGGGTAGCAATCAGCCCCAGCATTTT
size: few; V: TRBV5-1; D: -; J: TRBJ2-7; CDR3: CASSLVLPTLPITYEQYF; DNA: TGCGCCAGCAGCTTGGTGCTCCCGACTTTACCCATTACCTACGAGCAGTACTTC
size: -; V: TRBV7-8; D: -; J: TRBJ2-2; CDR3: CASPEAGELFF; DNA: TGTGCCAGCCCGGAGGCAGGGGAGCTGTTTTTT
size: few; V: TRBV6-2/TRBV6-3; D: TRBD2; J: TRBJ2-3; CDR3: CASTHRGRETDTQYF; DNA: TGTGCCAGCACCCATCGCGGGAGGGAAACGGATACGCAGTATTTT
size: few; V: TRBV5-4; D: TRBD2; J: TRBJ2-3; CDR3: CASSRGLAETDTQYF; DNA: TGTGCCAGCAGCAGGGGACTAGCGGAAACAGATACGCAGTATTTT
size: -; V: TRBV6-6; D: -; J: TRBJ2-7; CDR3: CASDTGTGIEQYF; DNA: TGTGCCAGCGATACCGGTACAGGGATCGAGCAGTACTTC
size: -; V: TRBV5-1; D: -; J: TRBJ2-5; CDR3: CASSFGGRTQETQYF; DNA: TGCGCCAGCAGCTTTGGGGGGAGGACCCAAGAGACCCAGTACTTC
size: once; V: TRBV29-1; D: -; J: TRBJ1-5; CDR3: CSVAEGNQPQHF; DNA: TGCAGCGTGGCGGAGGGGAATCAGCCCCAGCATTTT
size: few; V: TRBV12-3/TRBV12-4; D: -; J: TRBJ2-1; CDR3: CASSYMDHGDEQFF; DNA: TGTGCCAGCAGCTACATGGACCACGGCGATGAGCAGTTCTTC
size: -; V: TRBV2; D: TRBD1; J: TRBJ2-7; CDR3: CASSHGGQGYEQYF; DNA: TGTGCCAGCAGTCATGGGGGACAGGGCTACGAGCAGTACTTC
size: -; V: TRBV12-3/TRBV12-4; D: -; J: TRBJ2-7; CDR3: CASSSPYEGYEQYF; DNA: TGTGCCAGCAGTTCCCCCTATGAGGGCTACGAGCAGTACTTC
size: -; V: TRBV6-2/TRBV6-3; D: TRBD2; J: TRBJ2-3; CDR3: CASSYPTSGRAAVTDTQYF; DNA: TGTGCCAGCAGTTACCCCACTAGCGGGAGGGCCGCGGTGACAGATACGCAGTATTTT
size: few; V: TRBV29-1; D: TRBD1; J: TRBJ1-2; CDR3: CSVEFGSGGSGYTF; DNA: TGCAGCGTTGAATTCGGGTCAGGGGGCAGTGGCTACACCTTC
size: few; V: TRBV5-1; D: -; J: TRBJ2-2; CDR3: CASSSGRASAPGELFF; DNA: TGCGCCAGCAGCTCAGGGCGGGCTTCAGCACCGGGGGAGCTGTTTTTT
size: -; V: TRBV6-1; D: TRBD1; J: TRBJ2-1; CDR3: CASSVRTGLRNNEQFF; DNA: TGTGCCAGCAGTGTCCGGACAGGGCTCCGCAACAATGAGCAGTTCTTC
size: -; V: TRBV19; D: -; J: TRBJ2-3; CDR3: CASSVGTAETQYF; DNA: TGTGCCAGTAGTGTCGGGACCGCTGAAACGCAGTATTTT
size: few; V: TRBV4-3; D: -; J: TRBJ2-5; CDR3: CASSQGGGPQETQYF; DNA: TGCGCCAGCAGCCAAGGGGGAGGCCCCCAAGAGACCCAGTACTTC
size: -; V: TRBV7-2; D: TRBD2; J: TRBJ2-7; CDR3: CASSLKRGGRSSYEQYF; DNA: TGTGCCAGCAGCTTAAAGCGGGGCGGGAGGTCCTCCTACGAGCAGTACTTC
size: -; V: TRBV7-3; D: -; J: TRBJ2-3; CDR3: CASSLIWGDTQYF; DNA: TGTGCCAGCAGCCTTATATGGGGAGATACGCAGTATTTT
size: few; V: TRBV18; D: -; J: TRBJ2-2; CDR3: CASSPIMGQLNTGELFF; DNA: TGTGCCAGCTCACCGATTATGGGACAACTGAACACCGGGGAGCTGTTTTTT
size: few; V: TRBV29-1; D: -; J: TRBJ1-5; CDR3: CSARRDTNQPQHF; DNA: TGCAGCGCACGACGGGACACCAATCAGCCCCAGCATTTT
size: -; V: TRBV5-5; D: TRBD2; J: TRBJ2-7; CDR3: CASSRIAGGVITRSYEQYF; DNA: TGTGCCAGCAGTCGGATAGCGGGGGGTGTCATTACGAGGTCCTACGAGCAGTACTTC
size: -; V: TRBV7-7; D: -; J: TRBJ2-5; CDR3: CASSRQEGTQYF; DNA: TGTGCCAGCAGCCGACAGGAGGGGACCCAGTACTTC
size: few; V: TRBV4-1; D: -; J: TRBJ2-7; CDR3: CASSQDYSSYEQYF; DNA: TGCGCCAGCAGCCAAGATTACAGCTCCTACGAGCAGTACTTC
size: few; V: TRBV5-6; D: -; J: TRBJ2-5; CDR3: CASSLIRGWETQYF; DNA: TGTGCCAGCAGCCTCATCCGAGGGTGGGAGACCCAGTACTTC
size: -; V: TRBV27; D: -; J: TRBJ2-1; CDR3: CATQPRLAADEQFF; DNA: TGTGCCACTCAGCCCCGACTCGCCGCGGATGAGCAGTTCTTC
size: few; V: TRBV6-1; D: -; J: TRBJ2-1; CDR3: CAVGRSHGDNEQFF; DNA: TGTGCGGTGGGGCGGAGCCACGGAGACAATGAGCAGTTCTTC
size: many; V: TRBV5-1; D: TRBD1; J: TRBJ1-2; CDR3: CASSLGTGGDYGYTF; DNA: TGCGCCAGCAGCTTAGGGACAGGGGGCGACTATGGCTACACCTTC